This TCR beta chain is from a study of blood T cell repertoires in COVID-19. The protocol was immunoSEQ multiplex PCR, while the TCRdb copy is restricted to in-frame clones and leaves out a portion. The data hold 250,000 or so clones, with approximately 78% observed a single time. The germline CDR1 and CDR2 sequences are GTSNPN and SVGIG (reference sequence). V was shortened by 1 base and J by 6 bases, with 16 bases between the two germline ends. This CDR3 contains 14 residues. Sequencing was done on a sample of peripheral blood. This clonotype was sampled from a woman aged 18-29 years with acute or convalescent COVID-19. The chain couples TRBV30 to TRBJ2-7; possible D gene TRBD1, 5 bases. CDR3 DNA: TGTGCCTGGAGTGCGCGCCCCATTACAGGCGAGCAGTACTTC. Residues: CAWSARPITGEQYF.